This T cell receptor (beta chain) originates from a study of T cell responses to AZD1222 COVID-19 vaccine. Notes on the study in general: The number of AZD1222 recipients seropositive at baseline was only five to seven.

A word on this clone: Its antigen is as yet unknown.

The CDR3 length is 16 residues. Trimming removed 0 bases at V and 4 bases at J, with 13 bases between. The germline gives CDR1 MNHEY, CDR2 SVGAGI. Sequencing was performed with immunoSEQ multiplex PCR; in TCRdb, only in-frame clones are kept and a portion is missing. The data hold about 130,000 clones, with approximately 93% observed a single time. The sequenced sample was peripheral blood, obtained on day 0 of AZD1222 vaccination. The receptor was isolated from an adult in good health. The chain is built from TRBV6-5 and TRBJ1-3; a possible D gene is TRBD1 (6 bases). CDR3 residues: CASSYSGRGAGNTIYF. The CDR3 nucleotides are TGTGCCAGCAGTTACTCGGGTCGGGGGGCAGGAAACACCATATATTTT.